A selection of T cell receptor beta chains follows, all from one sample in a study of CD4 and CD8 cells across lung adenocarcinoma regions. Via MiXCR, TCRdb re-called the PCR reads, giving one row per CDR3 protein. Counted here are under 8,000 distinct CDR3 sequences, about 54% occurring once; the ten biggest clones make up roughly 40%. Sample: CD8+ T cells from the center of a lung tumor. All receptors come from a male donor with lung adenocarcinoma. The CD4 and CD8 labels of this study may be unreliable. Each CDR3 is given with its conserved first and last residue. Each record gives: D gene, clone size, V gene, J gene, CDR3 DNA, CDR3 protein. The D gene is left open where the match is weak. Clone sizes are given selectively: once, few, many, or a class where the clone is expanded.

TRBD2	.	TRBV11-2	TRBJ2-7	TGTGCCAGCAGCCCCAGGGTAGCGGGAAGGACCGAGCAGTACTTC	CASSPRVAGRTEQYF
TRBD2	few	TRBV5-8	TRBJ2-3	TGTGCCAGCAGCTTGGGACTAGCGGGACTCACAGATACGCAGTATTTT	CASSLGLAGLTDTQYF
TRBD1	.	TRBV27	TRBJ1-1	TGTGCCAGCAGTACGACAGGGTACGGTGAAGCTTTCTTT	CASSTTGYGEAFF
.	many	TRBV27	TRBJ1-6	TGTGCCAGCAGTTTTCAGGGGACACCCCTCCACTTT	CASSFQGTPLHF
.	.	TRBV4-1	TRBJ2-5	TGCGCCAGCAGCCAAGATCCGGGAGAGGGCATGGAGACCCAGTACTTC	CASSQDPGEGMETQYF
.	.	TRBV11-2	TRBJ1-6	TGTGCCAGCAGCTCTGCAGGGTTCCAATCACCCCTCCACTTT	CASSSAGFQSPLHF
TRBD2	.	TRBV4-1	TRBJ2-1	TGCGCCAGCAGCTATGGGACTAGCGGGATCTATGAGCAGTTCTTC	CASSYGTSGIYEQFF
.	.	TRBV7-2	TRBJ1-1	TGTGCCAGCAGCTCCCGGAGAAAAGGTGAAGCTTTCTTT	CASSSRRKGEAFF
.	.	TRBV6-1	TRBJ2-1	TGTGCCGGCAGCCCCCTGCAGGGCCTAAATACGCAGTTCTTC	CAGSPLQGLNTQFF
.	.	TRBV10-3	TRBJ2-3	TGTGCCATCAGTCGAGTGAGCACCGATGCGCAGTATTTT	CAISRVSTDAQYF
.	.	TRBV5-5	TRBJ1-1	TGTGCCAGCAGCTTGTATGGCGGGGGCGCAAACATGAACACTGAAGCTTTCTTT	CASSLYGGGANMNTEAFF
.	few	TRBV6-1	TRBJ2-7	TGTGCCAGCAGTGAGGCAGAGAGCTCCTACGAGCAGTACTTC	CASSEAESSYEQYF
TRBD2	.	TRBV6-2/TRBV6-3	TRBJ2-5	TGTGCGGGGAAAGACCGCGGGAGCAAAGAGACCCAGTATTTC	CAGKDRGSKETQYF
TRBD2	large	TRBV10-2	TRBJ2-1	TGCGCCAGCAGTGCCAGCGGGAGTGAGTTGGAGCAGTTCTTC	CASSASGSELEQFF
TRBD2	.	TRBV6-9	TRBJ2-7	TGTGCCAGCAGTTACCCACTACCACGCGTTCTAGCGGGTCGAGTCTACGAGCAGTACTTC	CASSYPLPRVLAGRVYEQYF
TRBD2	.	TRBV7-2	TRBJ2-6	TGTGCCAGCAGCTCCGGACTAGCGGGTAACAACGTCCTGACTTTC	CASSSGLAGNNVLTF
.	few	TRBV6-1	TRBJ1-1	TGTGCCAGCACTCCCCCCATTGAGGGGAACACTGAAGCTTTCTTT	CASTPPIEGNTEAFF